The 19 T cell receptor beta chains below were found in one sample sequenced in a study of CD8 T cells in Susac syndrome. A quantity of about 0.5 to 1 ug RNA underwent reverse transcription using random hexamers. TCRdb fed the immunoSEQ multiplex PCR reads into MiXCR, producing one record per CDR3 protein. The sample records 110,000 to 150,000 distinct CDR3 sequences, nearly 97% being singletons. Sequenced material: CD4+ T cells from PBMCs. The source of these receptors is a human donor with Susac syndrome.

This chain connects TRBV4-1 to TRBJ2-1, with 7 bases matching TRBD2. This CDR3 has 15 residues. The germline V gene encodes CDR1 MGHRA and CDR2 YSYEKL. V shed 4 bases, J shed 8 bases, and the junction held 11 bases outside the gene matches. The CDR3 nucleotides are TGCGCCAGCAGCCCCCGACCGGGGAGCGGGGATGAGCAGTTCTTC. Protein sequence: CASSPRPGSGDEQFF.

The chain links TRBV18 to TRBJ2-7; TRBD1 agrees at 8 bases. J lost 6 bases, V lost 1 base, and 5 bases had no gene match. The CDR3 totals 14 residues. CDR1 is KGHSH and CDR2 is LQKENI in the germline V gene. CDR3 amino acids: CASSPLGQGGEQYF. CDR3 nucleotide sequence: TGTGCCAGCTCACCACTTGGACAGGGTGGCGAGCAGTACTTC.

This clonotype showed up just once. This chain connects TRBV6-6 to TRBJ1-2; the match to TRBD1 covers 9 bases. Germline assignment: CDR1 MNHNY and CDR2 SVGAGI (reference sequence). Trimming took 5 bases from V and 2 from J; bases not matched to a gene: 9. This CDR3 spans 16 amino acids. The CDR3, as DNA: TGTGCCAGCAGTAACTACCCGGGACAGGGAAACTATGGCTACACCTTC. Its translation is CASSNYPGQGNYGYTF.

The genes are TRBV2 and TRBJ1-6; unclear D gene. Deletions cut 4 bases from V and 6 bases from J, with 7 bases between. The CDR3 sequence is 13 residues long. The germline CDR1 and CDR2 sequences are SNHLY and FYNNEI. CDR3 protein: CASSAQPNSPLHF. The CDR3, as DNA: TGTGCCAGCAGTGCACAGCCTAATTCACCCCTCCACTTT.

The chain employs TRBV20-1 and TRBJ2-7; TRBD2 matches at 7 bases. The CDR3 contains 14 residues. V trimming: 5 bases; J trimming: 3 bases; junction bases outside the gene matches: 10. Germline V gene data show CDR1 as DFQATT and CDR2 as SNEGSKA (reference sequence). This chain's CDR3 is CSAERTSNDYEQYF. The CDR3 nucleotides read TGCAGTGCTGAACGGACTAGTAATGACTACGAGCAGTACTTC.

This chain joins TRBV7-2 and TRBJ2-1; D is uncertain. This CDR3 spans 13 amino acids. Trimming cost V 3 bases and J 7 bases, with 10 bases left between them. Germline CDR1 SGHTA, CDR2 FQGNSA. The CDR3 DNA reads as TGTGCCAGCAGCTTGACCCACGGGAATGAGCAGTTCTTC. This codes for CASSLTHGNEQFF.

The rearrangement links TRBV7-9 to TRBJ2-1; TRBD2 matches 14 bases. Germline V CDR1 and CDR2: SEHNR, FQNEAQ (reference sequence). The CDR3 is 19 amino acids. V shed 3 bases, J shed 5 bases, and the junction held 12 bases outside the gene matches. The chain's CDR3 is CASSLLGTSGRLRDNEQFF. The DNA for the CDR3 is TGTGCCAGCAGCTTGCTCGGGACTAGCGGGAGACTGAGAGACAATGAGCAGTTCTTC.

V is TRBV9 and J is TRBJ1-1, with unresolved D. Germline CDR1 SGDLS, CDR2 YYNGEE. This CDR3 spans 13 amino acids. Trimming removed 3 bases from V and 5 bases from J, with 11 bases in between. The CDR3 sequence: CASSAHPDTEAFF. The CDR3, as DNA: TGTGCCAGCAGCGCGCATCCCGATACTGAAGCTTTCTTT.

The rearrangement uses TRBV18 and TRBJ2-3; weak D call: TRBD2 (6 bases). CDR1 is KGHSH, CDR2 LQKENI, per germline. The V end was cut by 3 bases, the J end by 3 bases, with 7 bases between. CDR3 size: 13 residues. CDR3 loop: CASSPGTTDTQYF. CDR3 nucleotides: TGTGCCAGCTCACCCGGGACTACAGATACGCAGTATTTT.

The rearrangement links TRBV20-1 to TRBJ1-3; a weak D match, TRBD1 (5 bases). Per germline, CDR1 DFQATT and CDR2 SNEGSKA (reference sequence). This CDR3 is built from 16 residues. V lost 5 bases, J lost 3 bases, and 20 bases lay in between. In nucleotides, the CDR3 is TGCAGTGCTTTAGATATCCGGCAGGGAAATGGAAACACCATATATTTT. Translating it yields CSALDIRQGNGNTIYF.

V is TRBV4-1 and J is TRBJ2-6; D may be TRBD1 (6 bases). The CDR3 spans 18 residues. Germline-derived CDR1 and CDR2 are MGHRA and YSYEKL. Trimming removed 4 bases from V and 4 bases from J, with 20 bases in between. CDR3 in amino acids: CASSRTPGQPSGANVLTF. In nucleotides, the CDR3 is TGCGCCAGCAGCCGTACTCCAGGACAGCCCTCAGGGGCCAACGTCCTGACTTTC.

V is TRBV24-1 and J is TRBJ1-1; 11 bases agree with TRBD1. The CDR3 totals 14 residues. V lost 4 bases to trimming and J lost 4 bases; unmatched junction nucleotides: 1. Per germline, CDR1 KGHDR and CDR2 SFDVKD. The CDR3 loop reads CATSDGTGGTEAFF. CDR3 DNA sequence: TGTGCCACCAGTGACGGGACAGGGGGCACTGAAGCTTTCTTT.

This clonotype was recorded once. The chain joins TRBV18 to TRBJ2-3; D is perhaps TRBD1 (6 bases). The V and J ends lost 2 bases and 6 bases respectively, with 12 bases between them. There are 14 residues in the CDR3. Germline V gene lookup returns CDR1 KGHSH and CDR2 LQKENI. CDR3 coding DNA: TGTGCCAGCTCACCAGTGGACAGCGCGGATACGCAGTATTTT. It yields the protein CASSPVDSADTQYF.

The chain is built from TRBV18 and TRBJ1-5, with D perhaps TRBD1 (6 bases). Germline V gene lookup returns CDR1 KGHSH and CDR2 LQKENI. The CDR3 has 13 residues. V was clipped by 2 bases and J by 7 bases, with 9 bases between them. The CDR3 DNA sequence: TGTGCCAGCTCACCAAAACAGGGACAGCCCCAGCATTTT. It encodes CASSPKQGQPQHF.

The chain combines TRBV2 with TRBJ2-7; 11 bases agree with TRBD1. The CDR3 is 16 amino acids. V trimming: 7 bases; J trimming: 4 bases; junction bases outside the gene matches: 12. Germline V gives CDR1 SNHLY, CDR2 FYNNEI. The CDR3 reads CASKLRAGTGGYEQYF. CDR3 DNA: TGTGCCAGCAAACTAAGGGCGGGGACAGGGGGTTACGAGCAGTACTTC. The full variable domain, with the rest looked up from reference TRBV2 and TRBJ2-7, is EPEVTQTPSHQVTQMGQEVILRCVPISNHLYFYWYRQILGQKVEFLVSFYNNEISEKSEIFDDQFSVERPDGSNFTLKIRSTKLEDSAMYFCASKLRAGTGGYEQYFGPGTRLTVT.

This chain connects TRBV18 to TRBJ2-5, with D maybe TRBD2 (5 bases). The length of the CDR3 is 13 residues. Trimming cost V 5 bases and J 2 bases, with 9 bases left between them. The germline CDR1 and CDR2 sequences are KGHSH and LQKENI. CDR3 sequence reads: CASSAGTQETQYF. CDR3 coding DNA: TGTGCCAGCTCAGCGGGCACTCAAGAGACCCAGTACTTC.

V usage is TRBV14 and J usage is TRBJ2-2; 7 bases line up with TRBD2. Germline CDR1 and CDR2: SGHDN and FVKESK. Trimming cost V 4 bases and J 6 bases; bases outside gene matches: 8. The CDR3 length is 15 residues. The DNA of the CDR3 is TGTGCCAGCAGCCCCCTTGGGGGAGGGTCCGGGGAGCTGTTTTTT. Translating gives CASSPLGGGSGELFF.

The chain employs TRBV11-2 and TRBJ1-5; unclear D gene. This CDR3 region has 14 residues. The V end was cut by 5 bases, the J end by 5 bases, with 13 bases between. Germline CDR1 reads SGHAT; CDR2 reads FQNNGV. CDR3: CASSLDGSHQPQHF. The DNA of the CDR3 is TGTGCCAGCAGCCTGGACGGCAGCCATCAGCCCCAGCATTTT.

V and J are TRBV18 and TRBJ1-2; D is unclear. Trimming removed 1 base at V and 3 bases at J, with 6 bases between. The V gene's germline CDR1 is KGHSH and CDR2 LQKENI. CDR3 length: 13 residues. CDR3 nucleotide sequence: TGTGCCAGCTCACCACTCGGGGACTATGGCTACACCTTC. This translates into CASSPLGDYGYTF.